This T cell receptor beta chain stems from a study of molecular identifiers for immune sequencing clone quantification listed by TCRdb under 2018. Broadly, across the study: For a replicate experiment, RNA from approximately 20,000 or 100,000 naive CD8 T cells was divided into five aliquots, and four of the five aliquots were sequenced. CD8 T cells were used in a methods study to benchmark molecular-identifier clustering-based TCR repertoire sequencing (MIDCIRS) and TCR RNA copy counting.

Naive CD8 T cell libraries were made from approximately 22,000 to 940,000 sorted cells using 10%, 30% or 50% of purified RNA. On a BD FACSAria II, naive CD8 T cells were FACS-sorted as CD8+CD4-CCR7+CD45RA+ and collected into RLT Plus buffer. To test detection sensitivity, Jurkat RNA equivalent to over 8 TCR copies was spiked into samples of roughly 17,000-1,000,000 naive CD8 T cells. Enrichment of CD8 T cells was performed with RosetteSep CD8+ T Cell Enrichment Cocktail and Ficoll-Paque, after which ACK red cell lysis was carried out. On this clonotype itself: What antigen it recognizes has not been identified. No much larger clone exists at a distance of one base, and base qualities are not known.

Broader findings and caveats from the paper: When barcode sub-clustering was omitted, TCR diversity was inflated by chimeric consensus sequences, with chimeras reaching as high as 47%. Highly expanded clone sizes could be underestimated if identical TCR molecules share a barcode. A single cell's worth of spiked-in Jurkat TCR RNA was reported detectable even among one million naive CD8 T cells. Roughly 2.8 recovered TCR RNA copies per cell were obtained by modeling, versus 9 to 10 by digital PCR, implying a capture efficiency of 25% to 30%. The naive libraries included spiked-in Jurkat TCR RNA (about 9 copies' worth), and this Jurkat TCR RNA is not part of the donor repertoire. In CMV-specific effector cells, over 99% of molecules were held by clones above 20 RNA copies, whereas under 1% of molecules were held by such clones in naive cells.

Library preparation was by PCR. Sequenced using a NextSeq 500. Bulk TCR libraries were prepared as previously described, using TCR primers listed in Table S5. Purification of total RNA was performed with the Qiagen AllPrep DNA/RNA kit. Before analysis, reads from multiple sequencing runs of the same library were pooled. The study's own analysis went as follows. Only reads with exact TCR constant sequence were kept, trimmed to 150 nt, and grouped by their 12-nt molecular barcodes. Within each barcode group, reads were sub-clustered at a 15% Levenshtein threshold, and quality-weighted consensus sequences were built per RNA molecule. Non-functional sequences were excluded, and lower-count sequences lying one edit away from another sequence were also excluded. Based on fitting two negative binomial distributions, any barcode sub-cluster with under 20% of the maximum read count was discarded. In-frame beta chains were kept once TCRdb had trimmed the public reads at Q25 with fastp and called clones with MiXCR. Rows with a matching CDR3 protein are joined into one entry that keeps the most common DNA and genes. The V and J calls, along with clone size, are taken from TCRdb and not from the paper's own processing. The sample yields around 460,000 distinct CDR3 sequences; less than 30% were counted once. The leading ten clones occupy 0.76% of the sample.

CDR3 length: 15 amino acids, cysteine to phenylalanine. Here the CDR3 DNA is all that survives: 45 bases in frame from base 1. In the germline V gene, CDR1 corresponds to SQVTM and CDR2 to ANQGSEA. V loses 4 bases, J loses 2 bases, and the germline ends lie 15 bases apart. In this chain, TRBV29-1 is recombined with TRBJ2-1, with no confident D gene call. The clonotype comes from a human donor in good health. Some libraries in this study had Jurkat cell RNA spiked in. The sequencing input was naive CD8+ T cells from blood, with Jurkat cell RNA spiked in. The cell subset or site tag for this specimen amounts to: FACS-sorted CD8+CD4-CCR7+CD45RA+ naive T cells. The CDR3 protein is CSVVVRPSPYNEQFF. The DNA sequence follows: TGCAGCGTTGTTGTAAGGCCATCACCCTACAATGAGCAGTTCTTC.